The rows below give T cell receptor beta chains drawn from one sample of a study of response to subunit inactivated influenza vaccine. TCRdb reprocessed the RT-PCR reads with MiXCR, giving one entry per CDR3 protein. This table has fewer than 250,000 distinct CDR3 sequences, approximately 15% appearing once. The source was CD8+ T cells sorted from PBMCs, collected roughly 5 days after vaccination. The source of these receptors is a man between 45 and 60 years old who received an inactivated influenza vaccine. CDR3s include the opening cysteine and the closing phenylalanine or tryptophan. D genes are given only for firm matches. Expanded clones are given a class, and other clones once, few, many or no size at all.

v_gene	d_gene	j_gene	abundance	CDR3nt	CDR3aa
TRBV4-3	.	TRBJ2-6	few	TGCGCCAGCAGCCAAGATCCAGGTTTTCCCTCTGGGGCCAACGTCCTGACTTTC	CASSQDPGFPSGANVLTF
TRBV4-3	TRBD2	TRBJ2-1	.	TGCGCCAGCAGCCTAGAACCGGGACTAGCGGGCGGGGGGGCATATGAAGAGCAGTTCTTC	CASSLEPGLAGGGAYEEQFF
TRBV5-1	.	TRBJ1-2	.	TGCGCCAGCAGCCCAACCGGGACGGACTTCTATGGCTACACCTTC	CASSPTGTDFYGYTF
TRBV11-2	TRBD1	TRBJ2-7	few	TGTGCCAGCAGCTTAGGGTCAGGGGGCTTTTACGAGCAGTACTTC	CASSLGSGGFYEQYF
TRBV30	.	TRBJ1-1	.	TGTGCCTGGAGACATGGGCCGTCCATGAACACTGAAGCTTTCTTT	CAWRHGPSMNTEAFF
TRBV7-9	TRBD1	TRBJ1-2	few	TGTGCCAGCAGCATAGGACAGGGGGACTATGGCTACACCTTC	CASSIGQGDYGYTF
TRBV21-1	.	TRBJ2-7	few	TGTGCCAGCAGCAAAGCGGTAGTGCACCGGGGATTCGACGAGCAGTACTTC	CASSKAVVHRGFDEQYF
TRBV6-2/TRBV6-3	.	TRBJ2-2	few	TGTGCCAGCAGTTATACGGGATCCGGGGAGCTGTTTTTT	CASSYTGSGELFF
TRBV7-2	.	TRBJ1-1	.	TGTGCCAGCAGCTTATTCTCAGGGAGGGAAGGCCTTGAAGCTTTCTTT	CASSLFSGREGLEAFF
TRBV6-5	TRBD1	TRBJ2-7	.	TGTGCCAGCAGTTACCTATGGACAGGGGTCCAACAAGGGTACGAGCAGTACTTC	CASSYLWTGVQQGYEQYF
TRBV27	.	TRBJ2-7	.	TGTGCCAGCAGAGACCCTGGTTACGAGCAGTACTTC	CASRDPGYEQYF
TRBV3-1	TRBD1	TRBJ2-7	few	TGTGCCAGCAGCCAAGATTCCGCCCGGGACAGACCTTCCTACGAGCAGTACTTC	CASSQDSARDRPSYEQYF
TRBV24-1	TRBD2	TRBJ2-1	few	TGTGCCACCAGTGATACTAGCGGGAGGGCCCGGAGCTCCTACAATGAGCAGTTCTTC	CATSDTSGRARSSYNEQFF
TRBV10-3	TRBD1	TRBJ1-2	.	TGTGCCATCAGTAGGGACAGGGGCCCCCGAAACTATGGCTACACCTTC	CAISRDRGPRNYGYTF
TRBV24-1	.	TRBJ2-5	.	TGTGCCACCAGTGATTTGTCGGGGGGCAACAAAAAAGAGACCCAGTACTTC	CATSDLSGGNKKETQYF
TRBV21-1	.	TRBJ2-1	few	TGTGCCAGCAGCCAAGCCAGTGAGCAGTTCTTC	CASSQASEQFF
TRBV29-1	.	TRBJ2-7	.	TGCAGCGTTGAAGATCGAGGAAGTAGCTCCTACGAGCAGTACTTC	CSVEDRGSSSYEQYF
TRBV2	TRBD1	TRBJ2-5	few	TGTGCCAGCAGTGAAAGGGAGTACAGGGGGCGCGAGACCCAGTACTTC	CASSEREYRGRETQYF
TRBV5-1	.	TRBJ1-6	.	TGCGCCAGCAGCGCCCGCGAGGGGAATTCACCCCTCCACTTT	CASSAREGNSPLHF
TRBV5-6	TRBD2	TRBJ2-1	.	TGTGCCAGCAGCTGGACTAGCCCCAATGAGCAGTTCTTC	CASSWTSPNEQFF
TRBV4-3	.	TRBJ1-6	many	TGCGCCAGCAGCCAAGGCAGGGAGGGAGGGTCACCCCTCCACTTT	CASSQGREGGSPLHF
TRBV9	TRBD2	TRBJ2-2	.	TGTGCCAGCAGCGTTAGCGGGAAGAACACCGGGGAGCTGTTTTTT	CASSVSGKNTGELFF
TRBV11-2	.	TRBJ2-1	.	TGTGCCAGCAGCTTATATTGGAGGGAACCGAATGAGCAGTTCTTC	CASSLYWREPNEQFF
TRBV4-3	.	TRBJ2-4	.	TGCGCCAGCAGCCAGGGGGCTGGACTAGCCAAAAACATTCAGTACTTC	CASSQGAGLAKNIQYF
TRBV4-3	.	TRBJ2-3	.	TGCGCCAGCAGCCAAGCTCGAGGGGCAGATACGCAGTATTTT	CASSQARGADTQYF
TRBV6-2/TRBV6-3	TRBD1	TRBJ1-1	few	TGTGCCATCCGGACAGGGATGAACACTGAAGCTTTCTTT	CAIRTGMNTEAFF
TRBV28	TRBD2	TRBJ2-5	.	TGTGCCAGCGTGCGGGGGGGTAGGGCTTGGTACCAAGAGACCCAGTACTTC	CASVRGGRAWYQETQYF
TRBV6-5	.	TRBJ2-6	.	TGTGCCAGCAGTTACTCTGGGCTAGCTGGGGCCAACGTCCTGACTTTC	CASSYSGLAGANVLTF
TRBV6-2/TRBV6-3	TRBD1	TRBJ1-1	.	TGTGCCAGCAGTTCCGCGGACAGGGGGACTGAAGCTTTCTTT	CASSSADRGTEAFF
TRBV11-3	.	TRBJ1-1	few	TGTGCCAGCAGCTTAGAGCCCCGGGGGGAAGGGGTGAACACTGAAGCTTTCTTT	CASSLEPRGEGVNTEAFF
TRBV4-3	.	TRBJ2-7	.	TGCGCCAGCAGCCAGGGGGGGACAGCCTTGTTCTACGAGCAGTACTTC	CASSQGGTALFYEQYF
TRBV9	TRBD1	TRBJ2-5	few	TGTGCCAGCAGCGCCACAGGGGTACAAGAGACCCAGTACTTC	CASSATGVQETQYF
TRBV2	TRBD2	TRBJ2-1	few	TGTGCCAGCAGTCTAGCGGGAGGGGATGGTAATGAGCAGTTCTTC	CASSLAGGDGNEQFF
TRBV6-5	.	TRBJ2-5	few	TGTGCCAGCAGTTACGATGACAGCCGGCTAGAGACCCAGTACTTC	CASSYDDSRLETQYF
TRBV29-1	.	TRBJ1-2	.	TGCAGCGCAACGGGAGAATCGAACTATGGCTACACCTTC	CSATGESNYGYTF
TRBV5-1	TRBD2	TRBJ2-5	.	TGCGCCAGCAGCTCCGGACTAGCGGGAGAATTGAAGACCCAGTACTTC	CASSSGLAGELKTQYF
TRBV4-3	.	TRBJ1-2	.	TGCGCCAGCAGCCCCTGGACGGAAGCAGCCTATGGCTACACCTTC	CASSPWTEAAYGYTF
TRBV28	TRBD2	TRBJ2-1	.	TGTGCCAGCAGTTCTCTAGTAGCGGGGGGGTTCATCTCCTACAATGAGCAGTTCTTC	CASSSLVAGGFISYNEQFF
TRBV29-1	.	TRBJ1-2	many	TGCAGCGCCCTAGCGGGGGCGGGCTATGGCTACACCTTC	CSALAGAGYGYTF
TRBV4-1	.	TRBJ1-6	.	TGCGCCAGCAGCCAAGGTTACAGCGCGGGAGATTCACCCCTCCACTTT	CASSQGYSAGDSPLHF
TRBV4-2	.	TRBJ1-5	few	TGTGCCAGCAGCCAAGTCGATGGGGCAAGCAATCAGCCCCAGCATTTT	CASSQVDGASNQPQHF
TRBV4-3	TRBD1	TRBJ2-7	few	TGCGCCAGCAGCCCACTGGGGACAGCTCTCTACGAGCAGTACTTC	CASSPLGTALYEQYF
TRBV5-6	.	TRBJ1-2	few	TGTGCCACCAGCGGCGACGCCTACTATGGCTACACCTTC	CATSGDAYYGYTF
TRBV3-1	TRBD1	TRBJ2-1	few	TGTGCCAGCAGCCCCCGTACAGGGGGGAACCGAAATGAGCAGTTCTTC	CASSPRTGGNRNEQFF
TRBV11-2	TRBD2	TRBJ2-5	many	TGTGCCAGCAGCAACCTTGGGGGACTAGCGGGGGGACAAGAGACCCAGTACTTC	CASSNLGGLAGGQETQYF
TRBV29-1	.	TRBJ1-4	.	TGCAGCGTTGCGGACGGAGGAAATGAAAAACTGTTTTTT	CSVADGGNEKLFF
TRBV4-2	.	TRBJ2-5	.	TGTGCCAGCAGCCAAGAAGCAGGACAGAGACAAGAGACCCAGTACTTC	CASSQEAGQRQETQYF
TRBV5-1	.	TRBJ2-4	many	TGCGCCAGCAGCGTTCGCGTGGAGGACATTCAGTACTTC	CASSVRVEDIQYF
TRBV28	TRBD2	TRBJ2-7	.	TGTGCCAGCAGTTTCCTGACTAGCGGGAGGACCTACGAGCAGTACTTC	CASSFLTSGRTYEQYF
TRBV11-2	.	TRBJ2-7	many	TGTGCCAGCAGATTCACAGGGATTTCCGAGCAGTACTTC	CASRFTGISEQYF
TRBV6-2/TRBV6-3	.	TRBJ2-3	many	TGTGCCAGCAGTCGGTATAGCACAGATACGCAGTATTTT	CASSRYSTDTQYF
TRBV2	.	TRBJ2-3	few	TGTGCCAGCAAGGGCTTTAGCACAGATACGCAGTATTTT	CASKGFSTDTQYF
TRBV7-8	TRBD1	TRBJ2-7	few	TGTGCCAGCAGCTTACAATTCTACAGGGGCCCCTCCTACGAGCAGTACTTC	CASSLQFYRGPSYEQYF